A selection of T cell receptor beta chains follows, all from one sample in a study of blood T cell repertoires in COVID-19. Some clones are missing from TCRdb's copy, which holds only in-frame ones; the method was immunoSEQ multiplex PCR. Of approximately 110,000 clones detected, approximately 79% appear once; the ten largest clones hold 20% to 25%. Material for sequencing was peripheral blood. Source of these receptors: a man between 70 and 80 years old with active or convalescent COVID-19. Each CDR3 is given with its conserved first and last residue. The D gene is left open where the match is weak. Expanded clones get a size class; other rows say once, few or many, or leave the size out.

v_gene,abundance,d_gene,j_gene,CDR3nt,CDR3aa
TRBV3-1/TRBV3-2,NA,NA,TRBJ1-4,TGTGCCAGCAGCGAAAGAATGGGCTTTGATGAAAAACTGTTTTTT,CASSERMGFDEKLFF
TRBV28,NA,NA,TRBJ1-6,TGTGCCAGCAGTCCACAGGACTCCTATAATTCACCCCTCCACTTT,CASSPQDSYNSPLHF
TRBV5-1,NA,NA,TRBJ1-1,TGCGCCAGCAGCGTGACAGCCGACACTGAAGCTTTCTTT,CASSVTADTEAFF
TRBV7-8,NA,TRBD1,TRBJ1-4,TGTGCCAGCAGCTTAGCGACAGGGGGCTTTGCAACTAATGAAAAACTGTTTTTT,CASSLATGGFATNEKLFF
TRBV19,NA,TRBD1,TRBJ2-5,TGTGCCAGTAGTATCCAGGGGGCCGGGGGGACCCAGTACTTC,CASSIQGAGGTQYF
TRBV7-3,few,TRBD2,TRBJ2-1,TGTGCCAGCAGCCCGACTAGCGGATTTGCCAATGAGCAGTTCTTC,CASSPTSGFANEQFF
TRBV9,NA,TRBD1,TRBJ2-2,TGTGCCAGCAGCGTCGCCTTTGCCGGGACAGGGCACACCGGGGAGCTGTTTTTT,CASSVAFAGTGHTGELFF
TRBV6-5,NA,NA,TRBJ2-2,TGTGCCAGCCAGGTTGAAGCGAACACCGGGGAGCTGTTTTTT,CASQVEANTGELFF
TRBV7-2,once,TRBD1,TRBJ1-2,TGTGCCAGCAGCCAAGGGGGCGGCTATGGCTACACCTTC,CASSQGGGYGYTF
TRBV18,NA,NA,TRBJ2-7,TGTGCCAGCTCACCAACGAGAGAGCTGTCCTACGAGCAGTACTTC,CASSPTRELSYEQYF
TRBV9,NA,NA,TRBJ2-1,TGTGCCAGCAGCCCTCGACACGCCTACAATGAGCAGTTCTTC,CASSPRHAYNEQFF
TRBV6-6,NA,NA,TRBJ2-5,TGTGCCAGCACCAAGGGGGAGACCCAGTACTTC,CASTKGETQYF
TRBV6-5,NA,TRBD2,TRBJ2-1,TGTGCCAGCAGCCTAGCGGGAAGCTCCTACAATGAGCAGTTCTTC,CASSLAGSSYNEQFF